The rows below give T cell receptor beta chains drawn from one sample of a study of patients and donors after allogeneic stem cell transplantation. TCRdb fed the RT-PCR reads into MiXCR, producing one record per CDR3 protein. Among fewer than 75,000 distinct CDR3 sequences listed, roughly 15% were seen once. Source material: blood, either unsorted or a sorted T cell fraction (not recorded which). The receptor source for this set is a human donor who was either an allogeneic HSCT recipient or a stem cell or donor lymphocyte infusion donor (not recorded which). It is not recorded whose cells these are; they may come from a transplant donor. Both conserved end residues are part of each CDR3. The order of the fields is V gene, D gene, J gene, clone size, CDR3 protein, CDR3 DNA. The D gene is left open where the match is weak. The listing skips clone size in some rows; elsewhere it reads once, few, many or a size class.

TRBV18,NA,TRBJ2-1,many,CASSLGSGSYNEQFF,TGTGCCAGCTCACTGGGGTCCGGGTCCTACAATGAGCAGTTCTTC
TRBV19,NA,TRBJ2-6,NA,CASSIVPGPTDSGANVLTF,TGTGCCAGTAGTATAGTGCCAGGGCCTACCGACTCTGGGGCCAACGTCCTGACTTTC
TRBV7-9,NA,TRBJ2-3,NA,CASSLGGTLDTQYF,TGTGCCAGCAGCTTAGGGGGGACCCTAGATACGCAGTATTTT
TRBV14,NA,TRBJ1-2,few,CASSQYVRDPYGYTF,TGTGCCAGCAGCCAGTATGTCCGGGACCCTTATGGCTACACCTTC
TRBV29-1,NA,TRBJ2-2,NA,CSAILDWGTGELFF,TGCAGCGCCATTCTAGACTGGGGCACCGGGGAGCTGTTTTTT
TRBV18,TRBD1,TRBJ1-4,few,CASSPLTGGVEKLFF,TGTGCCAGCTCACCGCTGACAGGGGGCGTTGAAAAACTGTTTTTT
TRBV13,TRBD2,TRBJ2-7,NA,CASSPTSGRRYEQYF,TGTGCCAGCAGTCCTACTAGCGGGAGACGATACGAGCAGTACTTC
TRBV5-4,NA,TRBJ2-1,few,CASSQGVLRDLADEQFF,TGTGCCAGCAGCCAAGGCGTCCTTCGGGATCTCGCGGATGAGCAGTTCTTC
TRBV7-2,TRBD2,TRBJ2-1,NA,CASTEDPSSGTGF,TGTGCCAGCACCGAAGACCCCTCTAGCGGGACGGGCTTC
TRBV3-1,NA,TRBJ2-7,NA,CASSQTAYEQYF,TGTGCCAGCAGCCAGACGGCCTACGAGCAGTACTTC
TRBV18,NA,TRBJ1-1,many,CASSQNTGRAAEAFF,TGTGCCAGCTCACAGAACACCGGACGGGCCGCCGAAGCTTTCTTT
TRBV19,NA,TRBJ1-6,few,CASNMRDSPLHF,TGTGCCAGTAATATGCGCGATTCACCCCTCCACTTT
TRBV3-1,NA,TRBJ2-2,NA,CASSSDYVPGELFF,TGTGCCAGCAGCTCTGACTACGTCCCCGGGGAGCTGTTTTTT
TRBV7-3,NA,TRBJ1-2,many,CASSSSPFYGYTF,TGTGCCAGCAGCTCTAGCCCATTCTATGGCTACACCTTC
TRBV6-5,NA,TRBJ2-2,few,CASRYSGTENTGELFF,TGTGCCAGCAGGTATTCTGGGACCGAGAACACCGGGGAGCTGTTTTTT
TRBV27,NA,TRBJ2-7,NA,CASSIGTPYEQYF,TGTGCCAGCAGTATTGGGACTCCCTACGAGCAGTACTTC
TRBV6-5,NA,TRBJ1-1,many,CASSTRENTEAFF,TGTGCCAGCAGCACTAGGGAGAACACTGAAGCTTTCTTT
TRBV27,TRBD1,TRBJ1-2,few,CASSATGGEGPYGYTF,TGTGCCAGCAGTGCCACAGGGGGCGAGGGTCCCTATGGCTACACCTTC
TRBV15,TRBD1,TRBJ1-5,NA,CATSTSGGQPQHF,TGTGCCACCAGCACCTCAGGGGGCCAGCCCCAGCATTTT
TRBV5-1,NA,TRBJ2-2,NA,CASSLQGRDTGELFF,TGCGCCAGCAGCTTACAGGGTCGCGACACCGGGGAGCTGTTTTTT
TRBV27,NA,TRBJ2-2,NA,CASRSNTNTGELFF,TGTGCCAGCCGGTCTAACACGAACACCGGGGAGCTGTTTTTT
TRBV27,NA,TRBJ1-3,many,CASSRVEGNTIYF,TGTGCCAGCAGCAGGGTAGAAGGGAACACCATATATTTT
TRBV12-3/TRBV12-4,TRBD2,TRBJ2-1,few,CASTPGSGRSYNEQFF,TGTGCCAGCACCCCGGGTAGCGGGAGGTCCTACAATGAGCAGTTCTTC
TRBV29-1,TRBD1,TRBJ2-1,many,CSVRTGSYNEQFF,TGCAGCGTCAGGACAGGGTCCTACAATGAGCAGTTCTTC
TRBV3-1,NA,TRBJ1-6,many,CASSPTVTGGNSPLHF,TGTGCCAGCAGCCCAACTGTGACAGGAGGGAATTCACCCCTCCACTTT
TRBV9,NA,TRBJ2-1,NA,CASSVEWAAYNEQFF,TGTGCCAGCAGCGTAGAATGGGCGGCATACAATGAGCAGTTCTTC
TRBV15,TRBD1,TRBJ1-2,many,CATSRRTGDSGYTF,TGTGCCACCAGCAGACGGACAGGGGACAGTGGCTACACCTTC
TRBV24-1,NA,TRBJ1-5,many,CATSDGRVVGQPQHF,TGTGCCACCAGTGATGGTCGGGTTGTGGGTCAGCCCCAGCATTTT
TRBV20-1,NA,TRBJ2-7,NA,CSARDVGYEQYF,TGCAGTGCTAGGGATGTTGGCTACGAGCAGTACTTC
TRBV20-1,NA,TRBJ1-5,few,CSARDWGDGNQPQHF,TGCAGTGCTAGAGATTGGGGGGACGGGAATCAGCCCCAGCATTTT
TRBV30,NA,TRBJ1-1,few,CAWSAWGNTEAFF,TGTGCCTGGAGTGCTTGGGGGAACACTGAAGCTTTCTTT
TRBV12-3/TRBV12-4,NA,TRBJ1-1,many,CASAFGNTEAFF,TGTGCCAGCGCTTTTGGGAACACTGAAGCTTTCTTT
TRBV5-1,NA,TRBJ2-1,NA,CASSLDGGLSYNEQFF,TGCGCCAGCAGCTTGGATGGGGGGCTCTCCTACAATGAGCAGTTCTTC
TRBV27,TRBD2,TRBJ2-5,NA,CASRVAGVPQETQYF,TGTGCCAGCAGGGTAGCGGGAGTCCCCCAAGAGACCCAGTACTTC